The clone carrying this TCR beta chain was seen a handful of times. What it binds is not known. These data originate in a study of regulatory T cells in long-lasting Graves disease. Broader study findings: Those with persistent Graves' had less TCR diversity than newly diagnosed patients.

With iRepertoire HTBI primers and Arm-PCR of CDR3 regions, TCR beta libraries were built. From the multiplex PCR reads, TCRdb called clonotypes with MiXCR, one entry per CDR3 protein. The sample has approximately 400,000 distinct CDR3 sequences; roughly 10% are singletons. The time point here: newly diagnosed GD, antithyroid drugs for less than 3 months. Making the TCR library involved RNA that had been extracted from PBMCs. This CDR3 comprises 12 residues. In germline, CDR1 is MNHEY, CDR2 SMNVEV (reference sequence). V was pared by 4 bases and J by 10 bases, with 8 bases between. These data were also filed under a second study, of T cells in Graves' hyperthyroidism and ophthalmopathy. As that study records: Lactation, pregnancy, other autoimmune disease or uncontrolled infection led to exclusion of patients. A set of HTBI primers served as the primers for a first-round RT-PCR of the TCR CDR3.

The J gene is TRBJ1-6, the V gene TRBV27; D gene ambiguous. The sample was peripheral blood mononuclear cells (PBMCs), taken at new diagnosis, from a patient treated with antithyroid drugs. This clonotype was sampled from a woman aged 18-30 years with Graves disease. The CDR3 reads CASSSGWSPLHF. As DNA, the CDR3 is TGTGCCAGCAGTTCCGGTTGGTCACCCCTCCACTTT.